Listed here is a single TCR beta chain. This clone was counted only a few times. Its target antigen remains unknown. The input lacks base qualities; no much larger clone sits a single base away. The library relied on the immunoSEQ multiplex PCR assay. DNA from the CD4+ T cells that had been cultured and isolated underwent TCR beta CDR3 sequencing. The authors' analysis ran thus. Non-productive TCR sequences were removed and reads were trimmed to the CDR3 region, keeping CDR3s of at least 7 amino acids. The MANAFEST web app was used to identify antigen-specific clonotypes by comparing expansion in peptide wells with expansion in reference cultures. To count as positive, a clone had to show expansion at FDR<0.05 compared with the reference and with all other wells, an odds ratio above 5, and a frequency above 0.1% in two replicate wells. A clonotype was defined as cross-reactive if the clonotype was significantly expanded both in SARS-CoV-2 spike wells and in at least one common cold coronavirus spike condition. Using the stringdist R package, CDR3 similarity was measured by Levenshtein distance, and unrooted trees were constructed with ape in R 3.6.1. Imported from immuneACCESS, the table was reduced by TCRdb to in-frame sequences with V and J called. These copies leave out some clones; in studies compared against another copy, an unresolved V gene accounts for under half, and the cause of the remainder is not known. V, J and clone size were drawn from that table, and D and trimming were deduced from the DNA. The sample yields fewer than 40,000 clones; just under 75% were counted once. The ten largest clones take up under 15% of the sample.

From the cysteine up to the phenylalanine, the CDR3 has a length of 16 residues. Only the CDR3 part of the read is kept: 48 bases, read in frame from the first base. Trimming takes 4 bases off V and 3 bases off J; junction bases not matched to a gene: 9. According to the germline V gene (reference sequence), CDR1 reads SEHNR and CDR2 reads FQNEAQ. After around 10 days of culture, CD4+ T cells were isolated with the EasySep CD4+ T cell isolation kit. Participants received two doses of either the BNT162b2 or the mRNA-1273 mRNA SARS-CoV-2 vaccine. Healthy vaccine recipients had no prior SARS-CoV-2 infection, confirmed by negative nucleocapsid antibodies before and after vaccination. Half of the culture medium was replaced with fresh IL-2-containing medium on days 3 and 7. Each peptide stimulation condition was cultured in triplicate wells unless otherwise noted. PBMC were separated from whole blood using Ficoll-Paque Plus gradient centrifugation and were then either cryopreserved at -140C or used fresh. Genomic DNA was extracted from cultured CD4+ T cells with the QIAamp micro DNA kit.

This specimen comes from a study of vaccination effects on CD4 cells after COVID-19 (dated by TCRdb to between 2021 and 2023). Study-wide context: The ViraFEST assay stimulated PBMC with viral peptide pools and then used TCR sequencing to identify antigen-specific CD4+ T cell clonotypes by expansion. Across the study, the median time from the second dose to post-vaccine sampling was 72 days (range 14 to 241). A few million PBMC per well were cultured in IMDM with roughly 5% human AB serum, 10 IU/ml IL-2 and gentamicin, plus 10 ug/ml peptides. SARS-CoV-2 spike-specific CD4+ TCR repertoires from before and after mRNA vaccination were compared in COVID-19 convalescent patients and in infection-naive vaccine recipients. Altogether, some 11 COVID-19 convalescent patients and 4 SARS-CoV-2-naive healthy vaccine recipients made up the full study. The Oncomine TCR Beta short-read assay on an Illumina iSeq 100 was used to sequence cultures from other donors in the study. Summary of the overall study and its limitations: Clones induced by infection and clones induced by vaccination both contracted markedly at late timepoints after vaccination, which fits with T cell responses waning over time. Among healthy vaccine recipients, nearly all vaccine-induced clones were SARS-CoV-2 mono-reactive, and only 1 of 255 was cross-reactive with common cold coronaviruses. Only a small number of convalescent patients were included, and no early post-infection timepoints were available, which limited the study.

The sequence links TRBV7-9 to TRBJ2-3; a stretch of 8 junction bases matches TRBD1. Source: CD4+ T cells from PBMCs cultured without peptide, taken after COVID-19 vaccination. The TCR was taken from a human donor who received a COVID-19 vaccine. The CDR3 sequence is CASSSLWTGSTDTQYF. The DNA is as follows: TGTGCCAGCAGCTCTCTATGGACAGGGTCGACAGATACGCAGTATTTT.